This is a list of T cell receptor beta chains from one sample in a study of CD8 T cells in Susac syndrome. TCRdb re-called the immunoSEQ multiplex PCR reads through MiXCR, storing one row per CDR3 protein. There are 60,000 to 75,000 distinct CDR3 sequences in the sample; around 93% occur only once, and 0.24% lies in the top ten. Sequencing was done on a sample of CD8+ T cells from PBMCs. These receptors were taken from a human donor in good health. Both conserved end residues are part of each CDR3. D genes are given only for firm matches. Size tells how often a clone was seen (once, few, many) or the class of an expanded clone, and some rows leave it out.

cdr3_aa: CASSQGSQGELGDQPQHF
cdr3_nt: TGCGCCAGCAGCCAAGGATCCCAGGGAGAATTAGGAGATCAGCCCCAGCATTTT
j_call: TRBJ1-5
d_call: -
v_call: TRBV4-1
clone_size: -

cdr3_aa: CASLGQAAYEQYF
cdr3_nt: TGTGCCAGCCTGGGACAGGCAGCCTACGAGCAGTACTTC
j_call: TRBJ2-7
d_call: TRBD1
v_call: TRBV28
clone_size: -

cdr3_aa: CASSIGVGTGLTGELFF
cdr3_nt: TGTGCCAGCAGCATAGGTGTCGGGACAGGGTTGACCGGGGAGCTGTTTTTT
j_call: TRBJ2-2
d_call: TRBD1
v_call: TRBV11-2
clone_size: -

cdr3_aa: CASSYGVASTYEQYF
cdr3_nt: TGTGCCAGCAGTTACGGGGTCGCAAGCACCTACGAGCAGTACTTC
j_call: TRBJ2-7
d_call: -
v_call: TRBV6-5
clone_size: -

cdr3_aa: CASSPDSIDGYTF
cdr3_nt: TGTGCCAGCAGCCCGGACAGCATAGATGGCTACACCTTC
j_call: TRBJ1-2
d_call: -
v_call: TRBV7-9
clone_size: -

cdr3_aa: CASSQYPGTGFDEQYF
cdr3_nt: TGTGCCAGCAGCCAGTACCCCGGGACAGGGTTCGACGAGCAGTACTTC
j_call: TRBJ2-7
d_call: TRBD1
v_call: TRBV4-2
clone_size: -

cdr3_aa: CASSLQNEMDEQYF
cdr3_nt: TGTGCCAGCAGCTTACAAAATGAGATGGACGAGCAGTACTTC
j_call: TRBJ2-7
d_call: -
v_call: TRBV7-9
clone_size: -

cdr3_aa: CASSLRGFQETQYF
cdr3_nt: TGTGCCAGCAGTCTACGGGGATTCCAAGAGACCCAGTACTTC
j_call: TRBJ2-5
d_call: -
v_call: TRBV27
clone_size: -

cdr3_aa: CASSLSGREDGYTF
cdr3_nt: TGTGCCAGCAGCTTATCGGGCAGGGAGGACGGCTACACCTTC
j_call: TRBJ1-2
d_call: -
v_call: TRBV13
clone_size: -

cdr3_aa: CASSSRTSGATSQETQYF
cdr3_nt: TGTGCCAGCAGCTCCCGGACTAGCGGGGCCACTTCGCAAGAGACCCAGTACTTC
j_call: TRBJ2-5
d_call: TRBD2
v_call: TRBV7-6
clone_size: -

cdr3_aa: CASSLRLFNTDTQYF
cdr3_nt: TGTGCCAGCAGCTTGAGGCTTTTTAACACAGATACGCAGTATTTT
j_call: TRBJ2-3
d_call: -
v_call: TRBV7-6
clone_size: -

cdr3_aa: CASSLGGSLNFDSSYNEQFF
cdr3_nt: TGCGCCAGCAGCCTAGGGGGCTCGCTTAATTTCGATAGCTCCTACAATGAGCAGTTCTTC
j_call: TRBJ2-1
d_call: TRBD1
v_call: TRBV4-1
clone_size: -

cdr3_aa: CASSSTGFTDTQYF
cdr3_nt: TGTGCCAGCAGCTCGACAGGCTTCACAGATACGCAGTATTTT
j_call: TRBJ2-3
d_call: -
v_call: TRBV7-3
clone_size: -

cdr3_aa: CASRQGQGALIGELFF
cdr3_nt: TGTGCCAGCAGACAAGGACAGGGGGCGCTTATCGGGGAGCTGTTTTTT
j_call: TRBJ2-2
d_call: TRBD1
v_call: TRBV12-3/TRBV12-4
clone_size: -

cdr3_aa: CASTPGQTNEKLFF
cdr3_nt: TGTGCCAGCACGCCGGGCCAGACAAATGAAAAACTGTTTTTT
j_call: TRBJ1-4
d_call: -
v_call: TRBV9
clone_size: -

cdr3_aa: CASSLNRGTEAFF
cdr3_nt: TGTGCCAGCAGTTTAAACAGGGGGACTGAAGCTTTCTTT
j_call: TRBJ1-1
d_call: TRBD1
v_call: TRBV28
clone_size: -

cdr3_aa: CSAFHGTGDQGFGNTIYF
cdr3_nt: TGCAGTGCCTTCCACGGGACAGGGGACCAGGGTTTTGGAAACACCATATATTTT
j_call: TRBJ1-3
d_call: TRBD1
v_call: TRBV20-1
clone_size: once

cdr3_aa: CASSLDLAGYNEQFF
cdr3_nt: TGTGCCAGCAGCTTAGATCTAGCGGGGTACAATGAGCAGTTCTTC
j_call: TRBJ2-1
d_call: TRBD2
v_call: TRBV13
clone_size: -

cdr3_aa: CSVGQGNQPQHF
cdr3_nt: TGCAGCGTTGGGCAGGGCAATCAGCCCCAGCATTTT
j_call: TRBJ1-5
d_call: -
v_call: TRBV29-1
clone_size: -

cdr3_aa: CASSLEGFSHEQFF
cdr3_nt: TGTGCCAGCAGCTTAGAAGGGTTTAGTCATGAGCAGTTCTTC
j_call: TRBJ2-1
d_call: -
v_call: TRBV13
clone_size: -

cdr3_aa: CASSRIANTGELFF
cdr3_nt: TGTGCCAGCAGCCGGATTGCGAACACCGGGGAGCTGTTTTTT
j_call: TRBJ2-2
d_call: -
v_call: TRBV5-4
clone_size: -

cdr3_aa: CSAAEVLAYEQYF
cdr3_nt: TGCAGTGCGGCCGAGGTCCTGGCCTACGAGCAGTACTTC
j_call: TRBJ2-7
d_call: -
v_call: TRBV20-1
clone_size: -

cdr3_aa: CASSIEVANQPQHF
cdr3_nt: TGTGCCAGTAGTATAGAAGTAGCTAATCAGCCCCAGCATTTT
j_call: TRBJ1-5
d_call: -
v_call: TRBV19
clone_size: once

cdr3_aa: CASRSTGKNREQYF
cdr3_nt: TGTGCCAGCAGATCTACCGGAAAGAATCGCGAGCAGTACTTC
j_call: TRBJ2-7
d_call: -
v_call: TRBV7-8
clone_size: -

cdr3_aa: CSAEHLGDEQFF
cdr3_nt: TGCAGCGCCGAGCACTTAGGGGATGAGCAGTTCTTC
j_call: TRBJ2-1
d_call: -
v_call: TRBV29-1
clone_size: -

cdr3_aa: CASSIGPITGNTIYF
cdr3_nt: TGTGCCAGCAGCATCGGACCGATCACCGGAAACACCATATATTTT
j_call: TRBJ1-3
d_call: -
v_call: TRBV5-6
clone_size: -

cdr3_aa: CASSPPGVLNTEAFF
cdr3_nt: TGTGCCAGCAGTCCCCCGGGGGTACTGAACACTGAAGCTTTCTTT
j_call: TRBJ1-1
d_call: -
v_call: TRBV28
clone_size: once

cdr3_aa: CSVRTVGELFF
cdr3_nt: TGCAGCGTGAGGACAGTCGGGGAGCTGTTTTTT
j_call: TRBJ2-2
d_call: -
v_call: TRBV29-1
clone_size: -

cdr3_aa: CASSLGYRGSVNEQFF
cdr3_nt: TGCGCCAGCAGCTTGGGATACAGGGGTAGCGTCAATGAGCAGTTCTTC
j_call: TRBJ2-1
d_call: TRBD1
v_call: TRBV5-1
clone_size: -

cdr3_aa: CASSLEQGEQFF
cdr3_nt: TGTGCCAGCAGCTTGGAACAGGGTGAGCAGTTCTTC
j_call: TRBJ2-1
d_call: -
v_call: TRBV5-6
clone_size: -

cdr3_aa: CASSLGGLGDEQFF
cdr3_nt: TGTGCTAGCAGCTTAGGGGGCCTAGGCGATGAGCAGTTCTTC
j_call: TRBJ2-1
d_call: TRBD1
v_call: TRBV7-7
clone_size: -

cdr3_aa: CASSDRPGRNEKLFF
cdr3_nt: TGCGCCAGCAGCGACAGACCCGGGCGTAATGAAAAACTGTTTTTT
j_call: TRBJ1-4
d_call: -
v_call: TRBV4-1
clone_size: -

cdr3_aa: CASSQRSTSGTDTQYF
cdr3_nt: TGCGCCAGCAGCCAGAGATCGACTAGCGGCACAGATACGCAGTATTTT
j_call: TRBJ2-3
d_call: TRBD2
v_call: TRBV4-1
clone_size: -

cdr3_aa: CSVSEGSGGNEQFF
cdr3_nt: TGCAGCGTTTCTGAGGGTAGCGGGGGAAATGAGCAGTTCTTC
j_call: TRBJ2-1
d_call: TRBD2
v_call: TRBV29-1
clone_size: -

cdr3_aa: CASSTQGSLGNTIYF
cdr3_nt: TGTGCCAGCAGCACCCAGGGAAGCCTTGGAAACACCATATATTTT
j_call: TRBJ1-3
d_call: -
v_call: TRBV6-2/TRBV6-3
clone_size: -

cdr3_aa: CASSPGTSSGANVLTF
cdr3_nt: TGTGCCAGTAGTCCCGGGACTAGCTCTGGGGCCAACGTCCTGACTTTC
j_call: TRBJ2-6
d_call: TRBD2
v_call: TRBV19
clone_size: -

cdr3_aa: CASSFYQSSYEQYF
cdr3_nt: TGTGCCAGCAGTTTCTACCAATCCTCCTACGAGCAGTACTTC
j_call: TRBJ2-7
d_call: -
v_call: TRBV27
clone_size: once

cdr3_aa: CASSFRVPNYGYTF
cdr3_nt: TGTGCCAGCAGTTTCAGGGTCCCTAACTATGGCTACACCTTC
j_call: TRBJ1-2
d_call: -
v_call: TRBV27
clone_size: -

cdr3_aa: CASSEGGGYEQYF
cdr3_nt: TGTGCCAGCAGTGAAGGGGGGGGTTACGAGCAGTACTTC
j_call: TRBJ2-7
d_call: -
v_call: TRBV7-2
clone_size: -

cdr3_aa: CASSQSGWRAQYF
cdr3_nt: TGCGCCAGCAGTCAATCGGGGTGGAGGGCGCAGTATTTT
j_call: TRBJ2-3
d_call: -
v_call: TRBV23-1
clone_size: -

cdr3_aa: CASNGRGTEAFF
cdr3_nt: TGTGCCAGCAACGGGAGGGGTACTGAAGCTTTCTTT
j_call: TRBJ1-1
d_call: -
v_call: TRBV7-9
clone_size: -

cdr3_aa: CATSRETGANYGYTF
cdr3_nt: TGTGCCACCAGCAGAGAAACAGGGGCTAACTATGGCTACACCTTC
j_call: TRBJ1-2
d_call: TRBD1
v_call: TRBV15
clone_size: -

cdr3_aa: CAWSTGELFF
cdr3_nt: TGTGCCTGGAGTACCGGGGAGCTGTTTTTT
j_call: TRBJ2-2
d_call: -
v_call: TRBV30
clone_size: -

cdr3_aa: CSVGVTEAFF
cdr3_nt: TGCAGCGTAGGGGTAACTGAAGCTTTCTTT
j_call: TRBJ1-1
d_call: -
v_call: TRBV29-1
clone_size: -